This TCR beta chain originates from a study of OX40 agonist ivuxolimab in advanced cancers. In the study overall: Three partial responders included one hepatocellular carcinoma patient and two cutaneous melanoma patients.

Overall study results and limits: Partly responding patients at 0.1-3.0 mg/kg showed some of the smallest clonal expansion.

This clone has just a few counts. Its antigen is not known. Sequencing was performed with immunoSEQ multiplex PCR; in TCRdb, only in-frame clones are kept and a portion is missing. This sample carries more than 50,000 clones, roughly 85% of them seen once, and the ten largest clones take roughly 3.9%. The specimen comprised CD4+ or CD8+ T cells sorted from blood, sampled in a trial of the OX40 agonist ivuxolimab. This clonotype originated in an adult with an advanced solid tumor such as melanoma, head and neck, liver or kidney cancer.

CDR3: CASRQELLGYTF. Written as DNA, the CDR3 is TGTGCCAGCAGGCAAGAGTTGCTGGGCTACACCTTC. The chain joins TRBV7-9 to TRBJ1-2; D gene unclear. Trimming took off 6 bases at V and 8 bases at J, with 13 bases between the two ends. The CDR3 consists of 12 residues. CDR1 and CDR2 from the germline V gene are SEHNR and FQNEAQ (reference sequence).